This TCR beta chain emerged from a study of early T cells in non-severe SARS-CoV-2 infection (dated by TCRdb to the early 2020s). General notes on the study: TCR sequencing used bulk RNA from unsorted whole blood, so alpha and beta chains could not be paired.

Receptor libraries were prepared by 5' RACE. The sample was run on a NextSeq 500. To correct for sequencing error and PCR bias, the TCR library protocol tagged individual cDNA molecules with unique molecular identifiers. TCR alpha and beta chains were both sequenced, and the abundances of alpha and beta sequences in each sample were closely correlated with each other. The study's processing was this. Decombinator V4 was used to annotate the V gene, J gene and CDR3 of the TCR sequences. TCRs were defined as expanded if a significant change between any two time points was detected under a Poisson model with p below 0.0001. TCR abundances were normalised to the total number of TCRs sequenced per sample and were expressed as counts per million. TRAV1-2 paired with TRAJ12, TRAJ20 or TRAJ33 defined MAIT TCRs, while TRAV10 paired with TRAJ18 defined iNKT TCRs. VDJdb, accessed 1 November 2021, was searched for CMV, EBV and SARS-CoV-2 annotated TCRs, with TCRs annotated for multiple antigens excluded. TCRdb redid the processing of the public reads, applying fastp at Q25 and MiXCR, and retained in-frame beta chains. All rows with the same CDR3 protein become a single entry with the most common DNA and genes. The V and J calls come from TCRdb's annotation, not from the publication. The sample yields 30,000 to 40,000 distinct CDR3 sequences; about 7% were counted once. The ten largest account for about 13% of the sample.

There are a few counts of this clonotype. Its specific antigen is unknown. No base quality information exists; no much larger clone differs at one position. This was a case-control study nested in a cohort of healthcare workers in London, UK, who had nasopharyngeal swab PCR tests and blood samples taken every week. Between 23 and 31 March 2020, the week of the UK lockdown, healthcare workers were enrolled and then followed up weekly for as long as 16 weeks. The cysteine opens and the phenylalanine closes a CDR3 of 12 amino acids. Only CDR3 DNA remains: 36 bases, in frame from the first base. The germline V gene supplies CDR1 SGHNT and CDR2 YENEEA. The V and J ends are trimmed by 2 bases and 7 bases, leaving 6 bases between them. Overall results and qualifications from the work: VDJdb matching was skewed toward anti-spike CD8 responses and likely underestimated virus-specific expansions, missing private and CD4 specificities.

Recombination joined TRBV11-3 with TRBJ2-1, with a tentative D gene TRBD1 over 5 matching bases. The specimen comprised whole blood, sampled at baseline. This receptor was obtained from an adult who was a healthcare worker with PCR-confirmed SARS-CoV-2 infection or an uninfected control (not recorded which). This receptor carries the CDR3 CASSLQGNEQFF. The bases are TGTGCCAGCAGCTTACAGGGAAATGAGCAGTTCTTC.